Listed below are T cell receptor beta chains from one sample, sequenced in a study of regulatory T cells in long-lasting Graves disease. TCRdb processed the multiplex PCR reads anew with MiXCR; each CDR3 protein has one entry. Among under 450,000 distinct CDR3 sequences, roughly 25% were seen once, and the ten largest hold about 27%. The material was peripheral blood mononuclear cells (PBMCs), obtained when the disease was refractory, from a patient treated with antithyroid drugs. All receptors come from a woman aged 35 to 49 with Graves disease. Both conserved end residues are part of each CDR3. The order of the fields is J gene, clone size, V gene, D gene, CDR3 protein, CDR3 DNA. The D gene is left open where the match is weak. Some rows mark clone size as missing; the rest say once, few, many or name a class of expanded clone.

J: TRBJ1-3
size: NA
V: TRBV29-1
D: NA
CDR3: CSVDKGGYGNTIYF
DNA: TGCAGCGTTGATAAAGGGGGTTACGGAAACACCATATATTTT

J: TRBJ1-6
size: NA
V: TRBV2
D: NA
CDR3: CASSVESSYNSPLHF
DNA: TGTGCCAGCAGTGTAGAGAGCTCCTATAATTCACCCCTCCACTTT

J: TRBJ2-7
size: NA
V: TRBV15
D: NA
CDR3: CATSRGQGSPYEQYF
DNA: TGTGCCACCAGCAGAGGCCAGGGGAGCCCCTACGAGCAGTACTTC

J: TRBJ2-7
size: few
V: TRBV7-9
D: NA
CDR3: CAGSSVSSYEQYF
DNA: TGTGCCGGCAGCTCGGTTAGCTCCTACGAGCAGTACTTC

J: TRBJ2-2
size: NA
V: TRBV19
D: NA
CDR3: CASSRDPLAGELFF
DNA: TGTGCCAGTAGTAGGGACCCACTAGCCGGGGAGCTGTTTTTT

J: TRBJ2-2
size: NA
V: TRBV5-1
D: TRBD1
CDR3: CASSHWTGDTGELFF
DNA: TGCGCCAGCAGCCACTGGACAGGGGACACCGGGGAGCTGTTTTTT

J: TRBJ1-6
size: few
V: TRBV20-1
D: TRBD1
CDR3: CSASLYRDRNSPLHF
DNA: TGCAGTGCTTCATTATACCGGGACAGGAATTCACCCCTCCACTTT

J: TRBJ2-7
size: few
V: TRBV9
D: TRBD1
CDR3: CASSVGGTGATYEQYF
DNA: TGTGCCAGCAGCGTAGGTGGGACAGGGGCAACCTACGAGCAGTACTTC

J: TRBJ2-5
size: many
V: TRBV20-1
D: NA
CDR3: CSALKGIGETQYF
DNA: TGCAGTGCCTTGAAGGGAATTGGAGAGACCCAGTACTTC

J: TRBJ1-2
size: many
V: TRBV6-1
D: TRBD1
CDR3: CASSPDRDKFYGYTF
DNA: TGTGCCAGCAGCCCCGACAGGGACAAATTCTATGGCTACACCTTC

J: TRBJ2-2
size: many
V: TRBV28
D: NA
CDR3: CASSPRRGAGFTGELFF
DNA: TGTGCCAGCAGTCCACGCAGAGGGGCGGGCTTCACCGGGGAGCTGTTTTTT

J: TRBJ1-2
size: many
V: TRBV12-3/TRBV12-4
D: NA
CDR3: CASSGVATTAGYGYTF
DNA: TGTGCCAGCAGTGGAGTAGCGACAACCGCCGGCTATGGCTACACCTTC

J: TRBJ1-4
size: NA
V: TRBV10-3
D: NA
CDR3: CAISGSDRDAKLFF
DNA: TGTGCCATCAGTGGGAGCGATAGGGACGCTAAACTGTTTTTT

J: TRBJ2-7
size: many
V: TRBV10-3
D: NA
CDR3: CAVGGRAYEQYF
DNA: TGTGCCGTCGGGGGCAGGGCGTACGAGCAGTACTTC

J: TRBJ2-3
size: NA
V: TRBV3-1
D: NA
CDR3: CASSQLGGPTDTQYF
DNA: TGTGCCAGCAGCCAACTGGGGGGCCCCACAGATACGCAGTATTTT

J: TRBJ2-2
size: many
V: TRBV28
D: TRBD2
CDR3: CASSDPGLAGTGELFF
DNA: TGTGCCAGCAGCGATCCGGGACTAGCGGGAACCGGGGAGCTGTTTTTT

J: TRBJ1-5
size: NA
V: TRBV19
D: NA
CDR3: CASSIALGGNQPQHF
DNA: TGTGCCAGTAGTATAGCCCTTGGGGGCAATCAGCCCCAGCATTTT

J: TRBJ1-1
size: many
V: TRBV11-1
D: NA
CDR3: CASSSRTPGKKNTEAFF
DNA: TGTGCCAGCAGCTCAAGGACCCCCGGGAAGAAGAACACTGAAGCTTTCTTT

J: TRBJ1-5
size: NA
V: TRBV10-3
D: TRBD1
CDR3: CAISGWGQGAQPQHF
DNA: TGTGCCATCAGTGGGTGGGGACAGGGTGCGCAGCCCCAGCATTTT

J: TRBJ1-2
size: many
V: TRBV28
D: NA
CDR3: CASTATGYGYTF
DNA: TGTGCCAGCACCGCGACCGGGTATGGCTACACCTTC

J: TRBJ1-1
size: many
V: TRBV5-5
D: NA
CDR3: CASSFIGDGTEAFF
DNA: TGTGCCAGCAGCTTTATCGGGGATGGCACTGAAGCTTTCTTT

J: TRBJ1-1
size: few
V: TRBV30
D: NA
CDR3: CAWSVNTEAFF
DNA: TGTGCCTGGAGTGTAAATACTGAAGCTTTCTTT

J: TRBJ2-7
size: NA
V: TRBV14
D: NA
CDR3: CASSENRGSEQYF
DNA: TGTGCCAGCAGCGAGAACCGGGGCAGCGAGCAGTACTTC

J: TRBJ2-3
size: few
V: TRBV20-1
D: NA
CDR3: CSASVAQRTDTQYF
DNA: TGCAGTGCTAGTGTAGCGCAACGCACAGATACGCAGTATTTT

J: TRBJ2-1
size: once
V: TRBV12-3/TRBV12-4
D: NA
CDR3: CASSLQPRVPDNEQFF
DNA: TGTGCCAGCAGTTTACAGCCCAGGGTCCCCGACAATGAGCAGTTCTTC

J: TRBJ1-2
size: many
V: TRBV19
D: NA
CDR3: CASSIRRDNYGYTF
DNA: TGTGCCAGTAGTATAAGGCGGGACAACTATGGCTACACCTTC

J: TRBJ1-1
size: many
V: TRBV20-1
D: NA
CDR3: CSATDRNTEAFF
DNA: TGCAGTGCTACCGACAGAAACACTGAAGCTTTCTTT

J: TRBJ2-2
size: once
V: TRBV3-1
D: NA
CDR3: CASSQLYSVRAGELFF
DNA: TGTGCCAGCAGCCAACTTTACTCGGTTCGCGCCGGGGAGCTGTTTTTT

J: TRBJ2-7
size: many
V: TRBV2
D: TRBD2
CDR3: CASSVRTSGSSYEQYF
DNA: TGTGCCAGCAGTGTCAGGACTAGCGGGAGCTCCTACGAGCAGTACTTC

J: TRBJ2-7
size: many
V: TRBV5-1
D: TRBD1
CDR3: CASSGRGQPGEQYF
DNA: TGCGCCAGCAGCGGCCGGGGACAGCCAGGAGAGCAGTACTTC

J: TRBJ1-2
size: NA
V: TRBV12-3/TRBV12-4
D: TRBD1
CDR3: CASSLRGQVYGYTF
DNA: TGTGCCAGCAGTTTACGAGGACAGGTCTATGGCTACACCTTC

J: TRBJ2-2
size: many
V: TRBV29-1
D: NA
CDR3: CSVIVGQNTGELFF
DNA: TGCAGCGTTATAGTGGGGCAAAACACCGGGGAGCTGTTTTTT

J: TRBJ2-5
size: NA
V: TRBV4-1
D: NA
CDR3: CASARGWRVEETQYF
DNA: TGCGCCAGCGCCCGGGGGTGGAGGGTGGAAGAGACCCAGTACTTC

J: TRBJ2-3
size: many
V: TRBV28
D: NA
CDR3: CATLNWDPGLDTQYF
DNA: TGTGCCACCCTCAACTGGGACCCCGGCCTGGATACGCAGTATTTT

J: TRBJ1-1
size: NA
V: TRBV14
D: NA
CDR3: CASSIHTQSEAFF
DNA: TGTGCCAGCAGCATTCATACCCAGTCTGAAGCTTTCTTT

J: TRBJ2-7
size: many
V: TRBV6-2/TRBV6-3
D: NA
CDR3: CASTIGSSGFSYEQYF
DNA: TGTGCCAGCACCATAGGTAGTAGCGGATTCTCCTACGAGCAGTACTTC

J: TRBJ1-4
size: many
V: TRBV28
D: NA
CDR3: CASSPLWESPNEKLFF
DNA: TGTGCCAGCAGTCCCCTTTGGGAATCGCCTAATGAAAAACTGTTTTTT

J: TRBJ2-2
size: NA
V: TRBV3-1
D: NA
CDR3: CASSPERDLNTGELFF
DNA: TGTGCCAGCAGCCCAGAAAGGGACTTAAACACCGGGGAGCTGTTTTTT

J: TRBJ2-2
size: NA
V: TRBV29-1
D: NA
CDR3: CSVDEGTGELFF
DNA: TGCAGCGTTGATGAAGGGACCGGGGAGCTGTTTTTT

J: TRBJ1-3
size: many
V: TRBV2
D: NA
CDR3: CASSSRATSENTIYF
DNA: TGTGCCAGCAGCAGTAGGGCCACCTCGGAAAACACCATATATTTT

J: TRBJ1-5
size: NA
V: TRBV19
D: NA
CDR3: CASSIREPLHDSNQPQHF
DNA: TGTGCCAGTAGTATCCGGGAGCCCCTGCACGATAGCAATCAGCCCCAGCATTTT

J: TRBJ1-2
size: many
V: TRBV12-3/TRBV12-4
D: NA
CDR3: CASSSMGGGDGYTF
DNA: TGTGCCAGCAGTTCGATGGGGGGAGGGGATGGCTACACCTTC

J: TRBJ2-1
size: NA
V: TRBV20-1
D: TRBD2
CDR3: CSASSLAGGPRNEQFF
DNA: TGCAGTGCTAGCAGTTTAGCGGGAGGGCCGCGGAATGAGCAGTTCTTC

J: TRBJ2-7
size: many
V: TRBV5-6
D: NA
CDR3: CASSWTGSSYEQYF
DNA: TGTGCCAGCAGCTGGACGGGGAGCTCCTACGAGCAGTACTTC

J: TRBJ2-1
size: NA
V: TRBV12-3/TRBV12-4
D: NA
CDR3: CASTLGSVEQFF
DNA: TGTGCCAGCACCCTCGGCAGTGTTGAGCAGTTCTTC